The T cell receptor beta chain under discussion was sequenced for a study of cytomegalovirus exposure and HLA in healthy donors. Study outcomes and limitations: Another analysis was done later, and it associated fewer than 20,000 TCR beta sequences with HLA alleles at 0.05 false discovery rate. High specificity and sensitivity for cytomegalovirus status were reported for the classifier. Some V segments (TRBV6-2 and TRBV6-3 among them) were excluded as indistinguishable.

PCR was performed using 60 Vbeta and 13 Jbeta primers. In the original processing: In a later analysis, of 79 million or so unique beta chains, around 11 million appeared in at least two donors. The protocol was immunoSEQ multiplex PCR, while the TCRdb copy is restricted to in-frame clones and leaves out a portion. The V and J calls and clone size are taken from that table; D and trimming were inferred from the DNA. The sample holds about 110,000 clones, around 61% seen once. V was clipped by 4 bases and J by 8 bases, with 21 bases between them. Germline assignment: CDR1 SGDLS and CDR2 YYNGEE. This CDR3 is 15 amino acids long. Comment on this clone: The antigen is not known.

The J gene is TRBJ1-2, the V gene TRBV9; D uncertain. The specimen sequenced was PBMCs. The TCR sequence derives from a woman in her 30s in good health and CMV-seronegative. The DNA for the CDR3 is TGTGCCAGCAGCCCGAGCGGTGAGGCTTCGTTCGGCTACACCTTC. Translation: CASSPSGEASFGYTF.